A selection of T cell receptor beta chains follows, all from one sample in a study of blood T cell repertoires in COVID-19. Sequencing was performed with immunoSEQ multiplex PCR; in TCRdb, only in-frame clones are kept and a portion is missing. The top ten hold roughly 0.8% of the sample, which has a few hundred thousand clones, around 89% seen once. The sequencing input was peripheral blood. The receptors derive from a young man with acute or convalescent COVID-19. Both conserved end residues are part of each CDR3. D genes are given only for firm matches. Not all rows give a size; the values are once, few, many and, for expanded clones, a class.

>.|TRBV15|TRBJ2-5|TRBD2
TGTGCCACCAGCAGAGGAACGTTCGGCGGGGGAGCCATACAAGAGACCCAGTACTTC
CATSRGTFGGGAIQETQYF
>.|TRBV24-1|TRBJ2-3|.
TGTGCCACCAGTTACCCGGGGTCCACAGATACGCAGTATTTT
CATSYPGSTDTQYF
>once|TRBV19|TRBJ1-1|TRBD1
TGTGCCAGTAGTACCCTAGGACAGGGCAACACTGAAGCTTTCTTT
CASSTLGQGNTEAFF
>.|TRBV3-1/TRBV3-2|TRBJ2-5|TRBD2
TGTGCCAGCAGCCCCCGCGGGGCTAGCGGGAGTAGGGAGACCCAGTACTTC
CASSPRGASGSRETQYF
>once|TRBV27|TRBJ1-1|TRBD1
TGTGCCAGCAGTTTTGGACAGGGGGACACTGAAGCTTTCTTT
CASSFGQGDTEAFF
>.|TRBV30|TRBJ1-5|.
TGTGCCTGTCGGGAATATCTAGGGCAGCCCCAGCATTTT
CACREYLGQPQHF
>.|TRBV7-9|TRBJ1-2|TRBD1
TGTGCCAGCAGCCGGACAGGGTTTGGCTACACCTTC
CASSRTGFGYTF
>.|TRBV5-8|TRBJ1-2|.
TGTGCCAGCAGCTTCCAGGGTGGCTATGGCTACACCTTC
CASSFQGGYGYTF
>.|TRBV19|TRBJ2-6|.
TGTGCCAGCCAAGGGAGCGCTGGGGCCAACGTCCTGACTTTC
CASQGSAGANVLTF
>.|TRBV27|TRBJ2-7|TRBD1
TGTGCCAGCCGCACTCCGGGACAGGCGACGTACGAGCAGTACTTC
CASRTPGQATYEQYF
>.|TRBV6-5|TRBJ1-5|.
TGTGCCAGCACCCCCGTCACATTCGACAATCAGCCCCAGCATTTT
CASTPVTFDNQPQHF
>.|TRBV11-2|TRBJ1-1|.
TGTGCCAGCAGCCTTAGACAGAACACTGAAGCTTTCTTT
CASSLRQNTEAFF
>.|TRBV27|TRBJ1-2|.
TGTGCCAGCAGTCCACAGGGAGTGCAGGATGGCTACACCTTC
CASSPQGVQDGYTF
>.|TRBV4-1|TRBJ2-7|TRBD2
TGCGCCAGCAGCCTGGGACTAGCCACCTACGAGCAGTACTTC
CASSLGLATYEQYF